This entry lists 15 T cell receptor beta chains sequenced from one sample in a study of spatial heterogeneity in lung cancer. TCRdb used MiXCR to reprocess the 5' RACE reads, holding one entry per CDR3 protein. In the table there are just under 95,000 distinct CDR3 sequences, about an eighth of which are singletons. Time point of the sample: sample taken at primary tumor resection. Whole RNA was taken from tumor, nontumor lung or frozen PBMC; it was then sequenced unsorted. The sequencing used PBMCs, collected at surgery. These receptors were taken from a male donor with early-stage non-small cell lung cancer.

This rearrangement joins TRBV5-1 to TRBJ2-1; D possibly matches TRBD1 or TRBD2 (5 bases each). This CDR3 spans 16 amino acids. Per germline, CDR1 SGHRS and CDR2 YFSETQ. Deletions cut 4 bases from V and 0 bases from J, with 14 bases between. This CDR3 reads CASSNPGRSSYNEQFF. The CDR3 DNA reads TGCGCCAGCAGCAATCCGGGACGAAGCTCCTACAATGAGCAGTTCTTC.

This clonotype was seen only a few times. The V and J genes are TRBV2 and TRBJ2-1, with TRBD2 matching 9 bases. The CDR3 extends over 15 amino acids. With V trimmed by 8 bases and J by 0 bases, 5 bases remained unmatched. CDR1 and CDR2 from the germline V gene are SNHLY and FYNNEI. The CDR3 here is CASSVAGVSYNEQFF. In DNA form, the CDR3 reads TGTGCCAGCTCAGTAGCGGGAGTCTCCTACAATGAGCAGTTCTTC. The variable domain in full, with the rest retrieved from reference TRBV2 and TRBJ2-1, is EPEVTQTPSHQVTQMGQEVILRCVPISNHLYFYWYRQILGQKVEFLVSFYNNEISEKSEIFDDQFSVERPDGSNFTLKIRSTKLEDSAMYFCASSVAGVSYNEQFFGPGTRLTVL.

The J gene is TRBJ2-1, the V gene TRBV7-9; D may be TRBD1 (8 bases). Looked up from germline, CDR1 is SEHNR and CDR2 is FQNEAQ (reference sequence). V was pared by 5 bases and J by 3 bases, with 17 bases between. The CDR3 is 16 amino acids. CDR3 protein: CASSDQDREGYNEQFF. In nucleotides, the CDR3 is TGTGCCAGCAGCGACCAGGACAGGGAGGGCTACAATGAGCAGTTCTTC.

This clonotype has ten or more counts. The rearrangement uses TRBV28 and TRBJ2-3, with 11 positions matching TRBD2. Germline lookup yields CDR1 MDHEN and CDR2 SYDVKM. CDR3 length equals 14 residues. V trimming: 7 bases; J trimming: 13 bases; junction bases outside the gene matches: 13. The CDR3 bases are TGTGCCAGCACCTCCTCTGGGGCTAGCGGGAGGAAGTATTTT. Amino acids: CASTSSGASGRKYF.

This clonotype occurred a few times. This chain's CDR3 is CASSLEGTNYGYTF. In DNA form, the CDR3 reads TGTGCCAGCAGTTTAGAAGGGACTAACTATGGCTACACCTTC. The chain uses TRBV12-3 or TRBV12-4 and TRBJ1-2, with no clear D. The CDR3 consists of 14 residues. Trimming stripped 1 base from V and 0 bases from J, with 6 bases between.

The chain combines TRBV12-3 or TRBV12-4 with TRBJ1-3, with a weak D call TRBD1 (5 bases). This CDR3 is built from 16 residues. V was shortened by 5 bases and J by 5 bases, with 19 bases between the two germline ends. Written as DNA, the CDR3 is TGTGCCAGCAGTCCAGGCCAGACGGGGCTTAGAAACACCATATATTTT. Amino acid sequence: CASSPGQTGLRNTIYF.

There are a few counts of this clonotype. The rearrangement uses TRBV7-2 and TRBJ2-1; 7 bases fit TRBD2. CDR3 length equals 16 residues. Germline CDR1 and CDR2: SGHTA and FQGNSA. Trimming took 5 bases from V and 2 from J; bases not matched to a gene: 9. Here the CDR3 DNA reads TGTGCCAGCAGCCCGAACGGGGGGACGACCTACAATGAGCAGTTCTTC. This encodes CASSPNGGTTYNEQFF.

This clonotype was observed a handful of times. The chain couples TRBV7-2 to TRBJ2-7; tentative D call: TRBD1 (5 bases). The V gene's germline CDR1 is SGHTA and CDR2 FQGNSA. The CDR3 has 14 amino acids. The V end was cut by 5 bases, the J end by 2 bases, with 13 bases between. CDR3 in amino acids: CASSAALTAYEQYF. The CDR3 nucleotides are TGTGCCAGCAGCGCAGCCTTGACAGCCTACGAGCAGTACTTC.

This clonotype was seen just once. The CDR3 bases are TGTGCCAGCAGCTTATTATCTAGCACAGATTCCGATACGCAGTATTTT. This codes for CASSLLSSTDSDTQYF. This chain joins TRBV7-9 and TRBJ2-3; weak D call: TRBD2 (5 bases). V lost 2 bases, J lost 6 bases, and 18 bases lay in between. The CDR3 extends over 16 amino acids. Germline V gene lookup returns CDR1 SEHNR and CDR2 FQNEAQ (reference sequence).

The rearrangement links TRBV28 to TRBJ2-1; 7 nucleotides align to TRBD2. Germline CDR1 MDHEN, CDR2 SYDVKM. The CDR3 consists of 14 residues. V was clipped by 5 bases and J by 7 bases; unmatched bases: 8. The CDR3 spells CASSLLAEGNEQFF. Here the CDR3 DNA reads TGTGCCAGCAGTCTTCTAGCGGAAGGGAATGAGCAGTTCTTC.

Ten or more counts support this clonotype. This chain links TRBV28 with TRBJ2-2; 8 bases agree with TRBD1. CDR3 length: 16 amino acids. The V and J ends lost 6 bases and 1 base, in that order; junction bases with no gene match: 7. Germline V gene data show CDR1 as MDHEN and CDR2 as SYDVKM. CDR3 coding DNA: TGTGCCAGCAGCCAGATACAGGGGGGGAACACCGGGGAGCTGTTTTTT. Translating gives CASSQIQGGNTGELFF.

The table lists this clonotype with many counts. The chain is built from TRBV29-1 and TRBJ2-1; D is undetermined. V lost 8 bases, J lost 5 bases, and 13 bases lay in between. Per the germline V gene, CDR1 is SQVTM and CDR2 is ANQGSEA. This CDR3 is built from 12 residues. For the CDR3, the DNA is TGCAGCTCAGGTTGGGCCAACAATGAGCAGTTCTTC. Translation: CSSGWANNEQFF.

V is TRBV6-2 or TRBV6-3 and J is TRBJ1-6, with unresolved D. CDR1 and CDR2 (germline): MNHEY, SVGEGT. The CDR3 spans 15 residues. The ends were cut back, 6 bases at V and 0 bases at J, with 9 bases in the middle. The CDR3 nucleotides are TGTGCCAGCAGAACGACGGCCTCCTATAATTCACCCCTCCACTTT. Protein: CASRTTASYNSPLHF.

This clonotype was detected ten times or more. V and J are TRBV9 and TRBJ2-3, with no clear D. The CDR3 is 13 residues long. The germline V gene encodes CDR1 SGDLS and CDR2 YYNGEE. V was trimmed by 0 bases and J by 0 bases, leaving 2 bases between them. The CDR3 reads CASSVASTDTQYF. DNA of the CDR3: TGTGCCAGCAGCGTAGCAAGCACAGATACGCAGTATTTT. The complete variable domain, with remaining parts taken from reference TRBV9 and TRBJ2-3, reads DSGVTQTPKHLITATGQRVTLRCSPRSGDLSVYWYQQSLDQGLQFLIQYYNGEERAKGNILERFSAQQFPDLHSELNLSSLELGDSALYFCASSVASTDTQYFGPGTRLTVL.

The gene calls are TRBV3-1 and TRBJ1-1, with 7 bases fitting TRBD1. Germline CDR1 and CDR2: LGHDT and YNNKEL (reference sequence). This CDR3 spans 13 amino acids. Trimming cost V 1 base and J 13 bases; bases outside gene matches: 9. CDR3 in amino acids: CASSQVEGASVFF. Written as DNA, the CDR3 is TGTGCCAGCAGCCAAGTGGAGGGGGCGTCGGTTTTCTTT.